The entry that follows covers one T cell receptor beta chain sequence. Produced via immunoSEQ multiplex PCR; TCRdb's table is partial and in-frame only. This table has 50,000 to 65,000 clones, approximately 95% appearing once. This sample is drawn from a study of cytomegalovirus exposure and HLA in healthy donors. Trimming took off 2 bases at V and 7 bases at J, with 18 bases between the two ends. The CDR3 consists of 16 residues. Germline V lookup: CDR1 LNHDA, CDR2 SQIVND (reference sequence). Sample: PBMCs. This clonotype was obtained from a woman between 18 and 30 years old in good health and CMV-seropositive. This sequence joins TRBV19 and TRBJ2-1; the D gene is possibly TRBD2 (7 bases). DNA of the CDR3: TGTGCCAGTAGTATAAAAGGGAGGGGGAGCGGGAATGAGCAGTTCTTC. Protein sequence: CASSIKGRGSGNEQFF.